This is a list of T cell receptor beta chains from one sample in a study of human T cells and chemical hapten exposure. In TCRdb, the RACE reads were re-called with MiXCR into one record per CDR3 protein. This sample carries a few hundred thousand distinct CDR3 sequences, roughly 6.3% of them seen once, and the ten largest clones take more than 5.5%. The material was whole blood, obtained in connection with sensitization to the hapten diphenylcyclopropenone (DPC). The receptor source for this set is a woman aged 18-35 years with alopecia areata. Some clones in this sample may be carry-over from other donors' samples. CDR3s include the opening cysteine and the closing phenylalanine or tryptophan. The D gene is left open where the match is weak. Clone size is shown for a subset of rows, as once, few, many or a class of expanded clone.

D gene: TRBD1
V gene: TRBV7-9
clone size: NA
J gene: TRBJ1-6
CDR3 protein: CASSGQVGHNSPLHF
CDR3 DNA: TGTGCCAGCAGCGGACAGGTGGGACATAATTCACCCCTCCACTTT

D gene: NA
V gene: TRBV11-2
clone size: many
J gene: TRBJ1-2
CDR3 protein: CASSFYHRRHLTYGYTF
CDR3 DNA: TGTGCCAGCAGCTTTTACCACCGACGGCACCTAACCTATGGCTACACCTTC

D gene: NA
V gene: TRBV14
clone size: few
J gene: TRBJ2-3
CDR3 protein: CASSQGASPITDTQYF
CDR3 DNA: TGTGCCAGCAGCCAAGGGGCGAGTCCCATAACAGATACGCAGTATTTT

D gene: NA
V gene: TRBV12-3/TRBV12-4
clone size: NA
J gene: TRBJ2-5
CDR3 protein: CASSLWSGAQYF
CDR3 DNA: TGTGCCAGCAGTCTATGGTCAGGGGCCCAGTACTTC

D gene: NA
V gene: TRBV4-3
clone size: many
J gene: TRBJ1-2
CDR3 protein: CASSREVINYGYTF
CDR3 DNA: TGCGCCAGCAGCCGCGAAGTGATTAACTATGGCTACACCTTC

D gene: TRBD2
V gene: TRBV4-1
clone size: once
J gene: TRBJ2-1
CDR3 protein: CASSPLASGLSSYNEQFF
CDR3 DNA: TGCGCCAGCAGCCCGCTCGCTAGCGGTCTTAGCTCCTACAATGAGCAGTTCTTC

D gene: TRBD2
V gene: TRBV2
clone size: few
J gene: TRBJ2-1
CDR3 protein: CASSVTTWPSGGALNSNNEQFF
CDR3 DNA: TGTGCCAGCAGTGTCACGACTTGGCCTAGCGGGGGGGCACTTAATTCAAACAATGAGCAGTTCTTC

D gene: TRBD1
V gene: TRBV5-1
clone size: few
J gene: TRBJ1-6
CDR3 protein: CASTPSTGTESSPLHF
CDR3 DNA: TGCGCCAGCACCCCTTCCACAGGGACAGAAAGCTCACCCCTCCACTTT

D gene: TRBD1
V gene: TRBV20-1
clone size: many
J gene: TRBJ2-1
CDR3 protein: CVGQGGNEQFF
CDR3 DNA: TGCGTGGGACAGGGAGGGAATGAGCAGTTCTTC

D gene: NA
V gene: TRBV12-3/TRBV12-4
clone size: few
J gene: TRBJ2-1
CDR3 protein: CASSLPQGKQFF
CDR3 DNA: TGTGCCAGCAGTTTACCGCAGGGTAAGCAGTTCTTC

D gene: TRBD1
V gene: TRBV6-6
clone size: few
J gene: TRBJ2-7
CDR3 protein: CASSPPGTGVNEQYF
CDR3 DNA: TGTGCCAGCAGCCCACCAGGGACAGGGGTTAACGAGCAGTACTTC

D gene: TRBD1
V gene: TRBV24-1
clone size: many
J gene: TRBJ1-5
CDR3 protein: CATSDSGQAMGQPQHF
CDR3 DNA: TGTGCCACCAGTGATTCAGGACAGGCGATGGGTCAGCCCCAGCATTTT

D gene: NA
V gene: TRBV3-1
clone size: NA
J gene: TRBJ1-4
CDR3 protein: CASSPRGTTNEKLFF
CDR3 DNA: TGTGCCAGCAGCCCTCGGGGAACAACTAATGAAAAACTGTTTTTT

D gene: NA
V gene: TRBV27
clone size: NA
J gene: TRBJ2-4
CDR3 protein: CASRMSQAKNIQYF
CDR3 DNA: TGTGCCAGCAGAATGAGTCAAGCCAAAAACATTCAGTACTTC

D gene: NA
V gene: TRBV6-2/TRBV6-3
clone size: many
J gene: TRBJ2-1
CDR3 protein: CASPSGRYNEQFF
CDR3 DNA: TGTGCCAGCCCCAGCGGTAGGTACAATGAGCAGTTCTTC

D gene: NA
V gene: TRBV15
clone size: few
J gene: TRBJ1-5
CDR3 protein: CATAGLGQPQHF
CDR3 DNA: TGTGCCACCGCGGGGCTGGGGCAGCCCCAGCATTTT

D gene: NA
V gene: TRBV7-9
clone size: NA
J gene: TRBJ1-1
CDR3 protein: CASSLSGIQGEAFF
CDR3 DNA: TGTGCCAGCAGCTTATCCGGAATCCAGGGTGAAGCTTTCTTT

D gene: NA
V gene: TRBV7-9
clone size: NA
J gene: TRBJ2-2
CDR3 protein: CASSSGQFANTGELFF
CDR3 DNA: TGTGCCAGCAGCTCAGGACAGTTCGCGAACACCGGGGAGCTGTTTTTT

D gene: NA
V gene: TRBV6-2/TRBV6-3
clone size: many
J gene: TRBJ1-2
CDR3 protein: CATQAGYGYTF
CDR3 DNA: TGTGCCACCCAAGCCGGCTATGGCTACACCTTC

D gene: NA
V gene: TRBV27
clone size: NA
J gene: TRBJ1-6
CDR3 protein: CASSLAGAAPLHF
CDR3 DNA: TGTGCCAGCAGTTTAGCAGGAGCCGCACCCCTCCACTTT

D gene: NA
V gene: TRBV6-6
clone size: NA
J gene: TRBJ1-6
CDR3 protein: CASSAGGISPLHF
CDR3 DNA: TGTGCCAGCAGTGCCGGAGGGATTTCACCCCTCCACTTT

D gene: NA
V gene: TRBV7-2
clone size: many
J gene: TRBJ1-1
CDR3 protein: CASSTDLNTEAFF
CDR3 DNA: TGTGCCAGCAGCACCGACCTGAACACTGAAGCTTTCTTT

D gene: NA
V gene: TRBV14
clone size: few
J gene: TRBJ2-1
CDR3 protein: CASSHGGASASNEQFF
CDR3 DNA: TGTGCCAGCAGCCACGGGGGCGCGTCCGCTAGCAATGAGCAGTTCTTC

D gene: TRBD1
V gene: TRBV7-9
clone size: many
J gene: TRBJ1-5
CDR3 protein: CASSLGQGFYQPQHF
CDR3 DNA: TGTGCCAGCAGCCTCGGACAGGGGTTTTATCAGCCCCAGCATTTT

D gene: TRBD1
V gene: TRBV7-3
clone size: many
J gene: TRBJ2-3
CDR3 protein: CASSRRGSTDTQYF
CDR3 DNA: TGTGCCAGCAGCCGCAGGGGGAGCACAGATACGCAGTATTTT

D gene: NA
V gene: TRBV28
clone size: many
J gene: TRBJ2-2
CDR3 protein: CASSSALGTFNTGELFF
CDR3 DNA: TGTGCCAGCAGTTCGGCACTCGGGACATTCAACACCGGGGAGCTGTTTTTT

D gene: TRBD2
V gene: TRBV7-2
clone size: many
J gene: TRBJ2-5
CDR3 protein: CATQDSSGGAPETQYF
CDR3 DNA: TGTGCCACCCAAGATTCTAGCGGGGGGGCTCCCGAGACCCAGTACTTC

D gene: NA
V gene: TRBV29-1
clone size: NA
J gene: TRBJ2-7
CDR3 protein: CSVMGGVPYEQYF
CDR3 DNA: TGCAGCGTTATGGGGGGAGTTCCCTACGAGCAGTACTTC

D gene: NA
V gene: TRBV4-1
clone size: few
J gene: TRBJ1-2
CDR3 protein: CASSYGRARYIYGYTF
CDR3 DNA: TGCGCCAGCAGTTACGGACGGGCGAGATATATTTATGGCTACACCTTC

D gene: NA
V gene: TRBV7-9
clone size: many
J gene: TRBJ2-6
CDR3 protein: CASSFRTGANVLTF
CDR3 DNA: TGTGCCAGCAGCTTCCGCACTGGGGCCAACGTCCTGACTTTC

D gene: NA
V gene: TRBV3-1
clone size: few
J gene: TRBJ2-4
CDR3 protein: CASSQTRRGIQYF
CDR3 DNA: TGTGCCAGCAGCCAAACCCGCCGGGGCATTCAGTACTTC

D gene: TRBD1
V gene: TRBV11-2
clone size: NA
J gene: TRBJ1-2
CDR3 protein: CASSVAGTVIYGYTF
CDR3 DNA: TGTGCCAGCAGCGTAGCCGGGACAGTGATCTATGGCTACACCTTC

D gene: NA
V gene: TRBV28
clone size: few
J gene: TRBJ1-2
CDR3 protein: CASSFSARGYGYTF
CDR3 DNA: TGTGCCAGCAGTTTTAGCGCAAGGGGCTATGGCTACACCTTC

D gene: NA
V gene: TRBV6-2/TRBV6-3
clone size: many
J gene: TRBJ2-3
CDR3 protein: CASSYGITDTQYF
CDR3 DNA: TGTGCCAGCAGTTACGGGATCACAGATACGCAGTATTTT

D gene: NA
V gene: TRBV6-5
clone size: NA
J gene: TRBJ1-2
CDR3 protein: CASSYWSDENYGYTF
CDR3 DNA: TGTGCCAGCAGTTATTGGTCAGATGAAAACTATGGCTACACCTTC

D gene: NA
V gene: TRBV4-2
clone size: many
J gene: TRBJ1-1
CDR3 protein: CASSQVMNTEAFF
CDR3 DNA: TGTGCCAGCAGCCAAGTTATGAACACTGAAGCTTTCTTT

D gene: TRBD1
V gene: TRBV2
clone size: many
J gene: TRBJ1-2
CDR3 protein: CASSSRTGDGYTF
CDR3 DNA: TGTGCCAGCAGTTCAAGGACAGGGGATGGCTACACCTTC

D gene: TRBD1
V gene: TRBV2
clone size: NA
J gene: TRBJ1-2
CDR3 protein: CASSITGGDGYTF
CDR3 DNA: TGTGCCAGCAGTATCACAGGGGGTGATGGCTACACCTTC

D gene: NA
V gene: TRBV6-1
clone size: many
J gene: TRBJ1-2
CDR3 protein: CASSQHIDYGYTF
CDR3 DNA: TGTGCCAGCAGTCAGCACATCGACTATGGCTACACCTTC

D gene: NA
V gene: TRBV25-1
clone size: many
J gene: TRBJ1-2
CDR3 protein: CASSHRLDGYGYTF
CDR3 DNA: TGTGCCAGCAGCCACAGGTTGGACGGCTATGGCTACACCTTC

D gene: NA
V gene: TRBV7-9
clone size: many
J gene: TRBJ2-7
CDR3 protein: CASSTAEGKQYF
CDR3 DNA: TGTGCCAGCAGCACCGCAGAGGGGAAGCAGTACTTC

D gene: NA
V gene: TRBV7-8
clone size: few
J gene: TRBJ1-2
CDR3 protein: CASSLGLLQFRYYGYTF
CDR3 DNA: TGTGCCAGCAGCTTAGGATTGTTGCAGTTCAGATACTATGGCTACACCTTC

D gene: NA
V gene: TRBV28
clone size: many
J gene: TRBJ1-4
CDR3 protein: CASSLSGREDPNEKLFF
CDR3 DNA: TGTGCCAGCAGTTTATCGGGCAGGGAGGACCCTAATGAAAAACTGTTTTTT

D gene: NA
V gene: TRBV6-2/TRBV6-3
clone size: many
J gene: TRBJ1-5
CDR3 protein: CAVRRGYSNQPQHF
CDR3 DNA: TGTGCCGTTCGAAGAGGCTATAGCAATCAGCCCCAGCATTTT

D gene: NA
V gene: TRBV5-5
clone size: NA
J gene: TRBJ1-5
CDR3 protein: CASSLSHQPQHF
CDR3 DNA: TGTGCCAGCAGCTTGAGTCATCAGCCCCAGCATTTT

D gene: NA
V gene: TRBV4-2
clone size: many
J gene: TRBJ2-3
CDR3 protein: CASSQDQQRRYSTDTQYF
CDR3 DNA: TGTGCCAGCAGCCAAGATCAGCAAAGACGGTATAGCACAGATACGCAGTATTTT

D gene: NA
V gene: TRBV11-2
clone size: many
J gene: TRBJ1-6
CDR3 protein: CASSNDPEPLHF
CDR3 DNA: TGTGCCAGCAGCAATGACCCGGAGCCCCTCCACTTT

D gene: TRBD2
V gene: TRBV20-1
clone size: NA
J gene: TRBJ2-1
CDR3 protein: CSVGSGGHNEQFF
CDR3 DNA: TGCAGTGTGGGTAGCGGGGGTCACAATGAGCAGTTCTTC

D gene: NA
V gene: TRBV6-1
clone size: NA
J gene: TRBJ2-2
CDR3 protein: CASSVYPASTGELFF
CDR3 DNA: TGTGCCAGCAGTGTCTATCCAGCGAGCACCGGGGAGCTGTTTTTT